These 27 T cell receptor beta chains were all obtained from the same sample, sequenced in a study of radiation and T cells in renal cell carcinoma. Here immunoSEQ multiplex PCR was the method, and the copy in TCRdb shows in-frame clones only, minus some. This table has about 120,000 clones, roughly four fifths appearing once. Documented time point: blood 2 weeks post-SBRT. Stated treatment: 15 Gy SBRT to primary tumor, nephrectomy 4 weeks later. The source material was blood, sampled from a patient whose treatment included radiotherapy and nephrectomy. These receptors were collected from a man aged 50-60 years with renal cell carcinoma.

This chain joins TRBV18 and TRBJ2-2, with unresolved D. In germline, CDR1 is KGHSH, CDR2 LQKENI. This CDR3 has 18 residues. V lost 1 base and J lost 0, with 15 bases in between. The CDR3 DNA sequence: TGTGCCAGCTCACCACTACTGGCAGCGAGCTCGAACACCGGGGAGCTGTTTTTT. It translates to CASSPLLAASSNTGELFF.

This rearrangement joins TRBV10-3 to TRBJ1-2, with unresolved D. V was cut by 3 bases and J by 5 bases, with 4 bases left in between. In germline, CDR1 is ENHRY, CDR2 SYGVKD. The CDR3 is 11 residues long. This chain's CDR3 is CAISDYYGYTF. The DNA of the CDR3 is TGTGCCATCAGTGATTATTATGGCTACACCTTC.

This clone was recorded only once. The CDR3 loop is CASSSPQREITDTQYF. Written as DNA, the CDR3 is TGTGCCAGCTCCTCCCCCCAGCGGGAGATTACAGATACGCAGTATTTT. The rearrangement links TRBV13 to TRBJ2-3; 8 bases agree with TRBD2. V lost 8 bases, J lost 3 bases, and 13 bases stayed unmatched. Germline CDR1 PRHDT, CDR2 FYEKMQ (reference sequence). This CDR3 is built from 16 residues.

This clone was found a few times. The chain joins TRBV5-1 to TRBJ1-1; 8 nucleotides agree with TRBD1. V lost 0 bases to trimming and J lost 0 bases; unmatched junction nucleotides: 1. The CDR3 length is 15 residues. Germline loops: CDR1 SGHRS, CDR2 YFSETQ. In nucleotides, the CDR3 is TGCGCCAGCAGCTTGGGGACAGGGTTGAACACTGAAGCTTTCTTT. Residues: CASSLGTGLNTEAFF.

The V call is TRBV19, the J call TRBJ1-2; 7 nucleotides align to TRBD1. The V gene end was trimmed by 5 bases and the J gene end by 3 bases; junction bases not matched to a gene: 3. CDR1 is LNHDA and CDR2 is SQIVND in the germline V gene (reference sequence). The CDR3 runs to 13 residues. The CDR3 spells CASSPGTDYGYTF. As DNA, the CDR3 is TGTGCCAGTAGTCCCGGGACAGACTATGGCTACACCTTC.

V and J are TRBV25-1 and TRBJ1-3; the D is unclear. The germline gives CDR1 MGHDK, CDR2 SYGVNS. V dropped 5 bases and J dropped 1 base, with 12 bases sitting between them. The CDR3 contains 15 residues. The CDR3 nucleotides read TGTGCCAGCAGTTCCCCCTGGGGTTCTGGAAACACCATATATTTT. Encoded protein: CASSSPWGSGNTIYF.

The chain recombines TRBV18 with TRBJ1-1; a weak D match, TRBD1 (5 bases). In germline, CDR1 is KGHSH, CDR2 LQKENI. The CDR3 contains 12 residues. V lost 2 bases to trimming and J lost 11 bases, with 12 bases between them. DNA for the CDR3: TGTGCCAGCTCACCAAGCGAGGGGATGGCTTTCTTT. Its translation: CASSPSEGMAFF.

The genes are TRBV19 and TRBJ2-3; 13 bases map to TRBD2. This CDR3 has 16 residues. V was clipped by 5 bases and J by 4 bases; unmatched bases: 6. Germline CDR1 is LNHDA and CDR2 is SQIVND (reference sequence). The DNA of the CDR3 is TGTGCCAGTAGTGAACTAGCGGGGGGGCCGGCAGATACGCAGTATTTT. It codes for CASSELAGGPADTQYF.

V usage is TRBV4-1 and J usage is TRBJ1-2; D uncertain. The germline V gene has CDR1 MGHRA and CDR2 YSYEKL. V dropped 4 bases and J dropped 1 base, with 16 bases sitting between them. CDR3 length equals 16 residues. The CDR3 coding sequence is TGCGCCAGCAGCCGGGGAACCGAAAATTTTAACTATGGCTACACCTTC. This codes for CASSRGTENFNYGYTF.

The chain has TRBV5-1 and TRBJ1-1, with 10 bases fitting TRBD1. Germline V CDR1 and CDR2: SGHRS, YFSETQ. The CDR3 spans 14 residues. J lost 5 bases, V lost 3 bases, and 4 bases had no gene match. The chain's CDR3 is CASSSGDRGTEAFF. The CDR3 DNA reads as TGCGCCAGCAGCTCGGGGGACAGGGGTACTGAAGCTTTCTTT. Full variable domain (remainder filled in from reference TRBV5-1 and TRBJ1-1): KAGVTQTPRYLIKTRGQQVTLSCSPISGHRSVSWYQQTPGQGLQFLFEYFSETQRNKGNFPGRFSGRQFSNSRSEMNVSTLELGDSALYLCASSSGDRGTEAFFGQGTRLTVV.

The chain has TRBV19 and TRBJ2-5; TRBD1 matches at 10 bases. The V and J ends lost 1 base and 5 bases, in that order; junction bases with no gene match: 13. The CDR3 is 18 amino acids. Germline-derived CDR1 and CDR2 are LNHDA and SQIVND (reference sequence). In DNA form, the CDR3 reads TGTGCCAGTAGTATAGGACCAGGACAGGGGGTTTTGGGGGAGACCCAGTACTTC. Translating gives CASSIGPGQGVLGETQYF.

The chain uses TRBV5-5 and TRBJ2-7; D might be TRBD1 (6 bases). Trimming stripped 2 bases from V and 9 bases from J, with 15 bases between. Per the germline V gene, CDR1 is SGHKS and CDR2 is YYEKEE (reference sequence). This CDR3 spans 13 amino acids. The CDR3 nucleotides read TGTGCCAGCAGCTTACGGGACACGGACGGGCAGTACTTC. Its translation is CASSLRDTDGQYF.

The V and J genes are TRBV30 and TRBJ2-1; D is undetermined. Germline V lookup: CDR1 GTSNPN, CDR2 SVGIG (reference sequence). CDR3 size: 14 residues. The V end was cut by 4 bases, the J end by 4 bases, with 14 bases between. CDR3 amino acids: CAWNGGLPYNEQFF. The CDR3 nucleotides read TGTGCCTGGAACGGCGGTCTACCTTACAATGAGCAGTTCTTC.

V is TRBV5-1 and J is TRBJ2-5; D is undetermined. The V and J ends lost 4 bases and 1 base respectively, with 17 bases between them. Germline V gene lookup returns CDR1 SGHRS and CDR2 YFSETQ. This CDR3 has 16 amino acids. The CDR3 DNA reads TGCGCCAGCAGCCGTGGATCCAACCTGCGCCAAGAGACCCAGTACTTC. Amino acids: CASSRGSNLRQETQYF. The entire variable domain, with the rest obtained from reference TRBV5-1 and TRBJ2-5, is as follows: KAGVTQTPRYLIKTRGQQVTLSCSPISGHRSVSWYQQTPGQGLQFLFEYFSETQRNKGNFPGRFSGRQFSNSRSEMNVSTLELGDSALYLCASSRGSNLRQETQYFGPGTRLLVL.

The chain links TRBV28 to TRBJ2-3, with 9 bases aligning to TRBD1. The ends lost 5 bases at V and 7 bases at J; junction bases unmatched: 7. Germline CDR1 MDHEN, CDR2 SYDVKM. The CDR3 totals 14 residues. The CDR3 DNA reads TGTGCCAGCAGTAGGACAGGGGCCTTACATACGCAGTATTTT. This encodes CASSRTGALHTQYF.

In DNA form, the CDR3 reads TGTGCCAGCAGCCCAAGGCAGGGGCGAGGCGGGGAGCTGTTTTTT. It codes for CASSPRQGRGGELFF. This chain joins TRBV7-8 and TRBJ2-2, with D perhaps matching TRBD1 (6 bases). V dropped 5 bases and J dropped 7 bases, with 17 bases sitting between them. The CDR3 is made up of 15 amino acids. CDR1 SGHVS and CDR2 FQNEAQ come from the germline V gene.

Notes on this clone: Other DNA sequences from this sample encode an identical CDR3 as well. The chain links TRBV6-6 to TRBJ2-7, with 11 bases matching TRBD1. Germline trimming cut 0 bases from V and 2 bases from J; bases unmatched to any gene: 0. The CDR3 extends over 15 amino acids. Germline values: CDR1 MNHNY, CDR2 SVGAGI (reference sequence). The CDR3 DNA reads as TGTGCCAGCAGTTACTCGGACAGGGGGCCCTACGAGCAGTACTTC. Amino acids: CASSYSDRGPYEQYF.

This CDR3 reads CASRYLGEETEAFF. The CDR3 DNA reads TGCGCCAGCAGATATTTGGGAGAGGAGACTGAAGCTTTCTTT. The chain joins TRBV5-1 to TRBJ1-1; D gene unclear. The CDR3 contains 14 residues. Germline CDR1 reads SGHRS; CDR2 reads YFSETQ. V dropped 5 bases and J dropped 5 bases, with 16 bases sitting between them.

The V gene is TRBV28, the J gene TRBJ1-2; possible D gene TRBD1, 5 bases. Trimming removed 6 bases at V and 5 bases at J, with 19 bases between. The CDR3 has 15 residues. CDR1 and CDR2 (germline): MDHEN, SYDVKM. CDR3 amino acids: CASRPGTFSSYGYTF. CDR3 nucleotides: TGTGCCAGCAGACCCGGGACGTTCAGCTCGTATGGCTACACCTTC.

This clone occurred a few times. V and J are TRBV4-3 and TRBJ1-1; TRBD1 might be the D (5 bases). V was pared by 6 bases and J by 1 base, with 9 bases between. This CDR3 spans 13 amino acids. Germline lookup yields CDR1 LGHNA and CDR2 YSLEER. CDR3 region: CASSRTKNTEAFF. The DNA for the CDR3 is TGCGCCAGCAGTCGGACAAAGAACACTGAAGCTTTCTTT.

The CDR3 loop is CASSISRRADYGYTF. The CDR3 DNA reads as TGTGCCAGTAGTATATCGAGGCGTGCCGACTATGGCTACACCTTC. The genes are TRBV19 and TRBJ1-2; D gene uncertain. Trimming removed 2 bases at V and 3 bases at J, with 13 bases between. The CDR3 runs to 15 residues. Per the germline V gene, CDR1 is LNHDA and CDR2 is SQIVND (reference sequence).

The rearrangement joins TRBV19 to TRBJ2-7; 9 bases match TRBD2. The CDR3 totals 15 residues. Germline CDR1 is LNHDA and CDR2 is SQIVND (reference sequence). Trimming took 6 bases from V and 1 from J; bases not matched to a gene: 7. The CDR3 DNA sequence: TGTGCCAGTAGGAGTGGAGCGGGAGGTTCCTACGAGCAGTACTTC. Translating gives CASRSGAGGSYEQYF.

V usage is TRBV18 and J usage is TRBJ1-2; TRBD1 matches at 9 bases. V shed 3 bases, J shed 6 bases, and the junction held 14 bases outside the gene matches. The V gene's germline CDR1 is KGHSH and CDR2 LQKENI. CDR3 size: 17 residues. The CDR3 DNA sequence: TGTGCCAGCTCACCTGGGGCCAGTGGGACAGGGCCCCATGGCTACACCTTC. Protein sequence: CASSPGASGTGPHGYTF.

This clone came up once. The rearrangement links TRBV7-3 to TRBJ1-2; TRBD1 aligns across 10 bases. Trimming took 2 bases from V and 7 from J; bases not matched to a gene: 10. There are 16 residues in the CDR3. The germline V gene has CDR1 SGHTA and CDR2 FQGTGA. This chain's CDR3 is CASSLSQTGGLGGYTF. CDR3 sequence (DNA): TGTGCCAGCAGCTTATCCCAGACAGGGGGCTTGGGTGGCTACACCTTC.

V gene TRBV9 combines with J gene TRBJ2-3; D perhaps matches TRBD2 (6 bases). Germline values: CDR1 SGDLS, CDR2 YYNGEE. This CDR3 region has 15 residues. Trimming pared 1 base from V and 2 bases from J, leaving 11 bases between. CDR3 bases: TGTGCCAGCAGCGTAATTGGGACTTACACAGATACGCAGTATTTT. It is translated as CASSVIGTYTDTQYF.

This chain joins TRBV4-3 and TRBJ2-5; D remains ambiguous. Germline V lookup: CDR1 LGHNA, CDR2 YSLEER. The length of the CDR3 is 15 residues. V lost 4 bases to trimming and J lost 4 bases, with 16 bases between them. The DNA for the CDR3 is TGCGCCAGCAGCCGCGAGGTTAGCCTGGGAGAGACCCAGTACTTC. Translated, it gives CASSREVSLGETQYF.

The chain links TRBV19 to TRBJ2-2; D uncertain. The CDR3 loop spans 10 amino acids. Per germline, CDR1 LNHDA and CDR2 SQIVND (reference sequence). V was shortened by 8 bases and J by 5 bases, with 3 bases between the two germline ends. This CDR3 is CASGTGELFF. In DNA, the CDR3 is TGTGCCAGTGGGACCGGGGAGCTGTTTTTT.